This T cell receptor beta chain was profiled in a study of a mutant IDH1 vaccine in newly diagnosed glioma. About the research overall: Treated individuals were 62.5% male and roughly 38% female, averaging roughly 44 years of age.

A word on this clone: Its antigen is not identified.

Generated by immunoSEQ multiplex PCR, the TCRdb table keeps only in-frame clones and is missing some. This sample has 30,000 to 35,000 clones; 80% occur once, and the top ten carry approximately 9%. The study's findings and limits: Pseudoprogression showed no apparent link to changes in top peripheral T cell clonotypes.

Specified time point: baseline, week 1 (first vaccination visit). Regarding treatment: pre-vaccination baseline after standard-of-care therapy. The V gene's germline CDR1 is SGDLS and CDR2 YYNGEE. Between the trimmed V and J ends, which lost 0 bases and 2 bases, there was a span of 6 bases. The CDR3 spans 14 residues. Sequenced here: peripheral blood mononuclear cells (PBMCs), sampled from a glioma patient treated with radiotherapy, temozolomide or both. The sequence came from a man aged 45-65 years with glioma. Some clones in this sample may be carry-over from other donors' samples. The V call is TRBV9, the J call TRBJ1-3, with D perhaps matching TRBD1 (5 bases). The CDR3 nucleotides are TGTGCCAGCAGCGTAGCGGGGGCTGGAAACACCATATATTTT. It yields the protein CASSVAGAGNTIYF.